This is a list of T cell receptor beta chains from one sample in a study of cytomegalovirus exposure and HLA in healthy donors. The data were produced by immunoSEQ multiplex PCR, yet TCRdb's version contains in-frame clones alone and is incomplete. The sample consists of 120,000 to 150,000 clones, roughly nine tenths of them appearing once. Sequencing was carried out using PBMCs. The receptor source for this set is a man aged 18 to 35 in good health and CMV-seronegative. The CDR3 runs from the conserved cysteine through the conserved F or W. D genes are given only for firm matches. Where a row states a size, it is once, few, many or the class of an expanded clone; other rows omit it.

len: 18; v_gene: TRBV9; d_gene: TRBD1; j_gene: TRBJ1-1; abundance: NA; CDR3aa: CASSSSPGQNLMNTEAFF; CDR3nt: TGTGCCAGCAGCTCGTCGCCGGGACAGAATCTAATGAACACTGAAGCTTTCTTT
len: 14; v_gene: TRBV10-2; d_gene: TRBD2; j_gene: TRBJ2-1; abundance: NA; CDR3aa: CASNPTSQANEQFF; CDR3nt: TGCGCCAGCAATCCGACTAGCCAGGCCAATGAGCAGTTCTTC
len: 15; v_gene: TRBV6-5; d_gene: NA; j_gene: TRBJ1-2; abundance: few; CDR3aa: CASSYSYVSGYGYTF; CDR3nt: TGTGCCAGCAGTTACTCGTACGTCTCAGGCTATGGCTACACCTTC
len: 15; v_gene: TRBV6-5; d_gene: NA; j_gene: TRBJ2-3; abundance: NA; CDR3aa: CASSALRGGTDTQYF; CDR3nt: TGTGCCAGCAGTGCGCTCAGGGGAGGGACAGATACGCAGTATTTT
len: 14; v_gene: TRBV15; d_gene: TRBD1; j_gene: TRBJ2-7; abundance: NA; CDR3aa: CATSIPDRVHEQYF; CDR3nt: TGTGCCACCAGTATACCTGACAGGGTCCACGAGCAGTACTTC
len: 15; v_gene: TRBV19; d_gene: NA; j_gene: TRBJ2-3; abundance: NA; CDR3aa: CASTDGTLPTDTQYF; CDR3nt: TGTGCCAGTACCGACGGGACACTTCCCACAGATACGCAGTATTTT
len: 17; v_gene: TRBV5-1; d_gene: TRBD2; j_gene: TRBJ2-3; abundance: NA; CDR3aa: CASSSTRTSGSTDTQYF; CDR3nt: TGCGCCAGCAGCTCGACCAGGACTAGCGGGAGCACAGATACGCAGTATTTT
len: 14; v_gene: TRBV7-8; d_gene: NA; j_gene: TRBJ1-1; abundance: NA; CDR3aa: CASSLEVGGPEAFF; CDR3nt: TGTGCCAGCAGCTTAGAAGTGGGAGGGCCTGAAGCTTTCTTT
len: 15; v_gene: TRBV5-1; d_gene: TRBD2; j_gene: TRBJ2-1; abundance: NA; CDR3aa: CASSTITGGYNEQFF; CDR3nt: TGCGCCAGCAGCACGATAACCGGGGGGTACAATGAGCAGTTCTTC
len: 13; v_gene: TRBV5-1; d_gene: NA; j_gene: TRBJ1-1; abundance: once; CDR3aa: CASSLNRNTEAFF; CDR3nt: TGCGCCAGCAGCCTAAACAGAAACACTGAAGCTTTCTTT
len: 19; v_gene: TRBV27; d_gene: TRBD2; j_gene: TRBJ2-3; abundance: NA; CDR3aa: CASSLENPLVGGLTDTQYF; CDR3nt: TGTGCCAGCAGTTTGGAAAACCCCCTGGTGGGAGGGCTTACAGATACGCAGTATTTT
len: 16; v_gene: TRBV6-5; d_gene: TRBD1; j_gene: TRBJ1-6; abundance: NA; CDR3aa: CASSSMPGQSNSPLHF; CDR3nt: TGTGCCAGCAGTTCGATGCCGGGACAGAGTAATTCACCCCTCCACTTT
len: 15; v_gene: TRBV9; d_gene: TRBD1; j_gene: TRBJ2-7; abundance: NA; CDR3aa: CASSPRTGPTYEQYF; CDR3nt: TGTGCCAGCAGCCCCCGGACAGGACCCACCTACGAGCAGTACTTC
len: 13; v_gene: TRBV14; d_gene: NA; j_gene: TRBJ1-1; abundance: NA; CDR3aa: CASSHFTGTEAFF; CDR3nt: TGTGCCAGCAGCCATTTCACCGGGACTGAGGCTTTCTTT
len: 14; v_gene: TRBV6-5; d_gene: TRBD1; j_gene: TRBJ1-2; abundance: NA; CDR3aa: CASTRTGLGKGYTF; CDR3nt: TGTGCCAGCACCAGGACAGGTTTGGGGAAAGGCTACACCTTC
len: 19; v_gene: TRBV9; d_gene: TRBD2; j_gene: TRBJ2-2; abundance: NA; CDR3aa: CASSAGLAGLGANTGELFF; CDR3nt: TGTGCCAGCAGCGCGGGACTAGCGGGCCTGGGGGCGAACACCGGGGAGCTGTTTTTT
len: 13; v_gene: TRBV5-5; d_gene: TRBD1; j_gene: TRBJ1-1; abundance: NA; CDR3aa: CASSLTGDTEAFF; CDR3nt: TGTGCCAGCAGCTTGACAGGGGACACTGAAGCTTTCTTT
len: 17; v_gene: TRBV10-3; d_gene: TRBD1; j_gene: TRBJ1-4; abundance: NA; CDR3aa: CAISESGDRGVVEKLFF; CDR3nt: TGTGCCATCAGTGAGTCGGGGGACAGGGGGGTAGTTGAAAAACTGTTTTTT
len: 15; v_gene: TRBV7-8; d_gene: NA; j_gene: TRBJ2-1; abundance: NA; CDR3aa: CASSLQWSGFDEQFF; CDR3nt: TGTGCCAGCAGCTTACAGTGGAGCGGCTTCGATGAGCAGTTCTTC
len: 15; v_gene: TRBV13; d_gene: TRBD1; j_gene: TRBJ1-2; abundance: NA; CDR3aa: CASSRTGGLNYGYTF; CDR3nt: TGTGCCAGCAGCCGGACAGGGGGCCTGAACTATGGCTACACCTTC
len: 15; v_gene: TRBV5-1; d_gene: TRBD1; j_gene: TRBJ2-3; abundance: NA; CDR3aa: CASSNRDSITDTQYF; CDR3nt: TGCGCCAGCAGCAACCGGGACAGCATCACAGATACGCAGTATTTT
len: 14; v_gene: TRBV7-2; d_gene: TRBD1; j_gene: TRBJ2-1; abundance: NA; CDR3aa: CASSFGQGVDEQFF; CDR3nt: TGTGCCAGCAGCTTTGGACAGGGGGTGGATGAGCAGTTCTTC
len: 15; v_gene: TRBV5-1; d_gene: TRBD2; j_gene: TRBJ2-5; abundance: NA; CDR3aa: CASSLWLAGEETQYF; CDR3nt: TGCGCCAGCAGCTTGTGGCTAGCGGGGGAAGAGACCCAGTACTTC
len: 14; v_gene: TRBV18; d_gene: NA; j_gene: TRBJ1-1; abundance: NA; CDR3aa: CASSPPNRNTEAFF; CDR3nt: TGTGCCAGCTCACCACCCAACAGGAACACTGAAGCTTTCTTT
len: 15; v_gene: TRBV27; d_gene: TRBD1; j_gene: TRBJ1-1; abundance: NA; CDR3aa: CASRGTTGRYTEAFF; CDR3nt: TGTGCCAGCAGGGGCACGACAGGGAGATACACTGAAGCTTTCTTT
len: 14; v_gene: TRBV2; d_gene: TRBD1; j_gene: TRBJ1-5; abundance: NA; CDR3aa: CASTEGQVGQPQHF; CDR3nt: TGTGCCAGCACCGAAGGACAGGTTGGGCAGCCCCAGCATTTT
len: 13; v_gene: TRBV6-5; d_gene: TRBD1; j_gene: TRBJ1-2; abundance: NA; CDR3aa: CASRPGQGVGYTF; CDR3nt: TGTGCCAGCAGACCGGGACAGGGGGTTGGCTACACCTTC
len: 16; v_gene: TRBV28; d_gene: NA; j_gene: TRBJ2-1; abundance: NA; CDR3aa: CASSWGRVRVYNEQFF; CDR3nt: TGTGCCAGCAGTTGGGGGCGGGTCAGGGTCTACAATGAGCAGTTCTTC
len: 14; v_gene: TRBV4-3; d_gene: NA; j_gene: TRBJ2-2; abundance: NA; CDR3aa: CASSLLQGAGELFF; CDR3nt: TGCGCCAGCAGCCTGTTGCAAGGGGCCGGGGAGCTGTTTTTT
len: 14; v_gene: TRBV21-1; d_gene: NA; j_gene: TRBJ2-5; abundance: NA; CDR3aa: CASSKTNRKETQYF; CDR3nt: TGTGCCAGCAGCAAAACCAACAGGAAAGAGACCCAGTACTTC
len: 15; v_gene: TRBV6-5; d_gene: NA; j_gene: TRBJ1-3; abundance: NA; CDR3aa: CASSGAGHSGNTIYF; CDR3nt: TGTGCCAGCAGTGGCGCAGGGCACTCTGGAAACACCATATATTTT
len: 16; v_gene: TRBV7-6; d_gene: TRBD2; j_gene: TRBJ2-1; abundance: NA; CDR3aa: CASSFTTSGANNEQFF; CDR3nt: TGTGCCAGCAGCTTTACGACTAGCGGGGCTAACAATGAGCAGTTCTTC
len: 18; v_gene: TRBV25-1; d_gene: NA; j_gene: TRBJ1-6; abundance: once; CDR3aa: CASSGGDTSSSYNSPLHF; CDR3nt: TGTGCCAGCAGTGGAGGGGACACCTCGAGCTCCTATAATTCACCCCTCCACTTT
len: 15; v_gene: TRBV6-5; d_gene: NA; j_gene: TRBJ1-3; abundance: NA; CDR3aa: CASSYSRVFGGTIYF; CDR3nt: TGTGCCAGCAGTTACTCGCGGGTATTCGGCGGCACCATATATTTT
len: 16; v_gene: TRBV27; d_gene: TRBD2; j_gene: TRBJ2-3; abundance: NA; CDR3aa: CASRWGLAGAHGSQYF; CDR3nt: TGTGCCAGCAGGTGGGGACTAGCGGGGGCGCACGGGTCGCAGTATTTT
len: 16; v_gene: TRBV6-4; d_gene: TRBD2; j_gene: TRBJ2-4; abundance: NA; CDR3aa: CASSDLLAGGRHAQYF; CDR3nt: TGTGCCAGCAGTGACTTACTAGCGGGGGGTCGTCACGCCCAGTACTTC
len: 15; v_gene: TRBV2; d_gene: NA; j_gene: TRBJ1-5; abundance: NA; CDR3aa: CASSLTRNSNQPQHF; CDR3nt: TGTGCCAGCAGCTTGACAAGGAATAGCAATCAGCCCCAGCATTTT
len: 16; v_gene: TRBV4-3; d_gene: TRBD2; j_gene: TRBJ2-1; abundance: NA; CDR3aa: CASSQATSGDYNEQFF; CDR3nt: TGCGCCAGCAGCCAAGCAACTAGCGGGGATTACAATGAGCAGTTCTTC
len: 16; v_gene: TRBV2; d_gene: NA; j_gene: TRBJ2-3; abundance: NA; CDR3aa: CASKGLQFTSTDTQYF; CDR3nt: TGTGCCAGCAAGGGGTTGCAATTCACTAGCACAGATACGCAGTATTTT
len: 16; v_gene: TRBV10-1; d_gene: TRBD2; j_gene: TRBJ2-3; abundance: NA; CDR3aa: CASSEGLAGGTDTQYF; CDR3nt: TGCGCCAGCAGTGAGGGACTAGCGGGAGGAACAGATACGCAGTATTTT
len: 14; v_gene: TRBV28; d_gene: TRBD2; j_gene: TRBJ2-1; abundance: NA; CDR3aa: CASSPGTNWNEQFF; CDR3nt: TGTGCCAGCAGCCCCGGGACTAATTGGAATGAGCAGTTCTTC
len: 16; v_gene: TRBV7-9; d_gene: TRBD1; j_gene: TRBJ2-3; abundance: NA; CDR3aa: CASSFIQGLGTDTQYF; CDR3nt: TGTGCCAGCAGCTTTATACAGGGGTTGGGCACAGATACGCAGTATTTT
len: 16; v_gene: TRBV19; d_gene: TRBD2; j_gene: TRBJ2-3; abundance: few; CDR3aa: CASSIGSGRFEDTQYF; CDR3nt: TGTGCCAGTAGTATAGGAAGCGGGAGATTTGAGGATACGCAGTATTTT
len: 14; v_gene: TRBV18; d_gene: NA; j_gene: TRBJ1-5; abundance: once; CDR3aa: CASSLGSSNQPQHF; CDR3nt: TGTGCCAGCTCGCTCGGGTCGAGCAATCAGCCCCAGCATTTT
len: 15; v_gene: TRBV27; d_gene: TRBD1; j_gene: TRBJ2-2; abundance: NA; CDR3aa: CASSLRQGKGGELFF; CDR3nt: TGTGCCAGCAGTTTACGACAGGGGAAGGGCGGGGAGCTGTTTTTT